This T cell receptor beta chain was captured by sequencing in a study of blood T cell repertoires in COVID-19. Living in 25 or so US areas, the participants were between roughly 18 and 90 years of age. Participant-given clinical history determined each cohort assignment. Repertoires were generated with immunoSEQ multiplex PCR, while TCRdb's copy carries only in-frame clones and drops some. The repertoire has about 200,000 clones, 80% of them found once; the top ten carry 7.4%. This CDR3 contains 13 residues. Germline CDR1 and CDR2: SSHAT and FNYEAQ (reference sequence). As regards this clone: A junction boundary mismatches the germline segment, possibly from a read error.

Sequenced material: PBMCs or T cells enriched from blood (not recorded which). This chain uses TRBV7-7 with TRBJ2-7, with D possibly matching TRBD2 (7 bases). This TCR was recovered from a woman aged 40 to 49 with acute COVID-19. CDR3 bases: TGTGCTAGCAGCTTAGGGGGGGGCGCGGAGCAGTACTTC. Protein sequence: CASSLGGGAEQYF.